This T cell receptor beta chain stems from a study of patients and donors after allogeneic stem cell transplantation. MiXCR, applied by TCRdb to the RT-PCR reads, yields one record per CDR3 protein. The sample lists some 90,000 distinct CDR3 sequences, under 50% occurring once. This clonotype was found a few times. The CDR3 loop spans 13 amino acids. Between the trimmed V and J ends, which lost 6 bases and 8 bases, there was a span of 16 bases. Germline assignment: CDR1 DFQATT and CDR2 SNEGSKA (reference sequence). Material: blood, either unsorted or a sorted T cell fraction (not recorded which). The sequence was obtained from a human donor who was either an allogeneic HSCT recipient or a stem cell or donor lymphocyte infusion donor (not recorded which). It is not recorded whose cells these are; they may come from a transplant donor. The chain employs TRBV20-1 and TRBJ1-4, with a tentative D call TRBD1 (5 bases). CDR3 bases: TGCAGTGCAGGGACCGCTGCTCGGGAAAAACTGTTTTTT. This codes for CSAGTAAREKLFF.